This T cell receptor (beta chain) was sequenced in a study of blood T cell repertoires in COVID-19. Study overall: Samples taken during acute and convalescent COVID-19 were collected in the United States, Italy and Spain.

Per the original data handling: For nucleated cells, counts were estimated from reference gene primer amplification. Only in-frame clones appear in the TCRdb table, and some are missing; sequencing was by immunoSEQ multiplex PCR. V and J calls and clone size are copied from that table; D and trimming were computed from the DNA. The data show under 400,000 clones, approximately 90% seen once. Seattle-derived patients entered the study during active infection and were followed longitudinally. CDR1 is SGHTA, CDR2 FQGNSA, per germline. This CDR3 region has 15 residues. V gave up 2 bases and J gave up 10 bases; unmatched junction bases: 9.

The chain recombines TRBV7-2 with TRBJ2-1; TRBD2 matches at 9 bases. This sequence originates from a woman in her thirties with COVID-19, enrolled during active disease. The material sequenced was peripheral blood. CDR3 DNA sequence: TGTGCCAGCAGCTTACAAGGACTAGCGACGCGGGAGCAGTTCTTC. Its protein product is CASSLQGLATREQFF.